This note documents a single T cell receptor (beta chain) sequence. Trimming removed 0 bases from V and 0 bases from J; junction bases left unmatched: 5. CDR1 MGHRA and CDR2 YSYEKL come from the germline V gene. The length of the CDR3 is 17 residues. Study processing details: Amplification of reference gene primers was used by the study to estimate nucleated cell counts. Sequenced by immunoSEQ multiplex PCR; TCRdb stores in-frame clones only, minus some. The DNA was the basis for D and trimming; V, J and clone size are from that table. This sample has approximately 250,000 clones, with around four fifths found just once. This sample stems from a study of blood T cell repertoires in COVID-19. Looking at the study overall: The analysed material was cDNA or gDNA that came from T cells, B-cell-depleted T cells, or PBMCs.

The chain joins TRBV4-1 to TRBJ2-1; 7 nucleotides agree with TRBD1. Source material: peripheral blood. The sequence derives from a woman in her sixties with active or convalescent COVID-19. CDR3 protein: CASSQDTNRGSYNEQFF. Written as DNA, the CDR3 is TGCGCCAGCAGCCAAGATACCAACAGGGGCTCCTACAATGAGCAGTTCTTC.